The 8 T cell receptor beta chains below come from one sample, sequenced in a study of blood T cells in healthy people across ages. For the second PCR, which ran for roughly 7 to 11 cycles, a sample-barcoded 5' primer and a J-beta primer mix were used. TCRdb re-derived calls from the 5' RACE reads in MiXCR, one entry per CDR3 protein. Here the sample spans about 970,000 distinct CDR3 sequences, roughly 51% being singletons. Sequencing was carried out using blood. The receptors were sampled from a woman between 55 and 75 years old in good health.

This clonotype has a handful of counts. The chain has TRBV6-5 and TRBJ1-1, with D hard to call. The CDR3 contains 15 residues. Germline V gene data show CDR1 as MNHEY and CDR2 as SVGAGI. Trimming cost V 0 bases and J 1 base, with 9 bases left between them. In nucleotides, the CDR3 is TGTGCCAGCAGTTACTCCGACCGGAGGAACACTGAAGCTTTCTTT. This gives the protein CASSYSDRRNTEAFF.

V gene TRBV28 combines with J gene TRBJ1-5; D is undetermined. There are 14 residues in the CDR3. Germline lookup yields CDR1 MDHEN and CDR2 SYDVKM. V was trimmed by 5 bases and J by 0 bases, leaving 8 bases between them. The CDR3 sequence: CASSVPYSNQPQHF. For the CDR3, the DNA is TGTGCCAGCAGTGTCCCCTATAGCAATCAGCCCCAGCATTTT.

The chain recombines TRBV4-3 with TRBJ2-7; D might be TRBD1 (6 bases). Judging by the DNA end, TRBJ2-5 fits better; the J call may be wrong. The CDR3 is 14 residues long. CDR1 is LGHNA, CDR2 YSLEER, per germline. The CDR3 DNA is TGCGCCAGCAGCCAGAGGACAGAAAAAGAGACCCAGTACTTC. Amino acids: CASSQRTEKETQYF.

A few counts support this clonotype. V is TRBV30 and J is TRBJ2-6, with a tentative D call TRBD1 (5 bases). V was cut by 7 bases and J by 1 base, with 11 bases left in between. Germline V lookup: CDR1 GTSNPN, CDR2 SVGIG (reference sequence). The length of the CDR3 is 14 residues. The CDR3 region has the DNA TGTGCCTCCACCCCAGGGTCTGGGGCCAACGTCCTGACTTTC. It translates to CASTPGSGANVLTF.

This clonotype turned up a few times. J is TRBJ1-2 and V is TRBV20-1, with D unclear. With 0 bases removed from V and 8 bases from J, the gap between germline ends came to 16 bases. The CDR3 is made up of 14 amino acids. Germline lookup yields CDR1 DFQATT and CDR2 SNEGSKA (reference sequence). CDR3 in amino acids: CSARDLGGLRGYTF. In DNA form, the CDR3 reads TGCAGTGCTAGAGATCTAGGCGGGCTACGAGGCTACACCTTC.

The chain joins TRBV11-2 to TRBJ2-3, with D uncertain. Germline loops: CDR1 SGHAT, CDR2 FQNNGV. Trimming took 2 bases from V and 9 from J, leaving 6 bases between them. The length of the CDR3 is 11 residues. CDR3 nucleotide sequence: TGTGCCAGCAGCTTACAAAGGACGCAGTATTTT. This sequence encodes CASSLQRTQYF.

This clonotype has just a few counts. The rearrangement joins TRBV10-3 to TRBJ2-5; possibly TRBD1 for D (6 bases). Between the trimmed V and J ends, which lost 4 bases and 5 bases, there was a span of 11 bases. CDR1 and CDR2 from the germline V gene are ENHRY and SYGVKD. The length of the CDR3 is 13 residues. The chain's CDR3 is CAISVGGTETQYF. CDR3 nucleotide sequence: TGTGCCATCAGTGTAGGGGGTACGGAGACCCAGTACTTC.

This clonotype has just a few counts. V gene TRBV4-2 combines with J gene TRBJ2-5; D is unresolved. The CDR3 runs to 14 residues. Trimming pared 0 bases from V and 4 bases from J, leaving 9 bases between. Germline CDR1 reads LGHNA; CDR2 reads YNFKEQ. CDR3 sequence: CASSQDRFAETQYF. The CDR3, as DNA: TGTGCCAGCAGCCAAGATCGCTTCGCAGAGACCCAGTACTTC.